The T cell receptor (beta chain) under discussion was sequenced for a study of T cells in Graves' hyperthyroidism and ophthalmopathy (dated by TCRdb to the late 2010s). With regard to the full study: Peripheral blood was sampled at the time of initial diagnosis, prior to any treatment. A discovery cohort of about a hundred patients, roughly 43 with Graves' ophthalmopathy and approximately 57 with stable Graves' hyperthyroidism, was used to find distinguishing TCR V-J signatures. Prospective prediction of ophthalmopathy was tested in an independent validation cohort consisting of roughly 19 hyperthyroidism patients and around 16 patients who later progressed to ophthalmopathy. For training and testing, the roughly 100 patients in the discovery cohort were randomly divided in a 7:3 ratio. In addition, the study compared T-cell repertoires in thyroid tissue and in blood from five to seven Graves' hyperthyroidism patients. Following sampling, methimazole starting at 30 mg daily was given to hyperthyroidism patients, and high-dose intravenous methylprednisolone was given to ophthalmopathy patients. The paper describes TCR Vbeta CDR3 sequencing of roughly 130 peripheral blood samples, made up of roughly 45 ophthalmopathy patients, 70 to 75 hyperthyroidism patients and some 17 progressor patients. On the study overall, not on this receptor specifically: Most expanded thyroid clonotypes (frequency above 0.001) were also detected in blood, suggesting blood repertoires may reflect thyroid immune responses. No statistical method was used to fix the sample size in advance, and group allocation was not hidden from the investigators. A model built on a 13 V-J signature distinguished ophthalmopathy from stable hyperthyroidism, reaching 85% to 90% sensitivity and about 81% specificity in cross-validation and 80%/75% in testing. In validation, progression to ophthalmopathy was predicted by the model with 70.59% sensitivity and nearly 75% specificity, a median of about 6 months before onset.

In its sample, this clonotype was seen a few times. The specificity of this receptor is unknown. Possible read error: a much larger clone is one base away. Without the conserved terminal phenylalanine or tryptophan, this CDR3 likely stems from a read error. Graves' hyperthyroidism was defined as stable when no progression to ophthalmopathy occurred over 18 months of follow-up. Hyperthyroidism patients were aged 18 to 65 years and newly diagnosed, with disease duration of less than 2 months. Exclusion was applied to patients with uncontrolled infections, other autoimmune diseases, pregnancy or lactation. Clinical symptoms, serum thyroxine and TRAb, thyroid ultrasound, and orbital computed tomography formed the basis for the diagnoses. Ficoll-Paque density gradient centrifugation was used to isolate PBMCs from around 9.1 ml of fresh peripheral blood. Total RNA was extracted using Trizol reagent, and RNA quality was assessed on an Agilent 2100 Bioanalyzer.

Amplification of TCR beta CDR3 regions was carried out from RNA transcripts. The TCR CDR3 was subjected to a first round of RT-PCR using the HTBI primer set and the Qiagen OneStep RT-PCR kit. The libraries were constructed in a second round of multiplex PCR and then size-selected and purified. The libraries were sequenced on an Illumina HiSeq2000 using paired-end 100 bp reads. As for the original processing: SOAPnuke was used to process the raw data, removing reads that contained adapters or uncalled bases, had a mean Phred below 15, or lacked an exact match to the constant primer or identifier. High-quality paired reads were merged with COPE v1.2.5, and unique nucleotide sequences were defined as clonotypes. MiTCR v1.1 was used to align the clonotypes against IMGT TRBV, TRBD and TRBJ reference segments. Only V-J combinations with frequency above 0.0001, covering 99% to 99.2% of repertoires, were analysed. A TCS score was defined as the ratio of F50 (clonal expansion) to E x V (chaos), with BLOSUM62-based TCRdist applied between CDR3 peptides within each V-J. Welch's t-statistics and random forest reduced fewer than 600 V-J features to about 12, which were used in a naive Bayes classifier (R e1071). TCRdb's own reprocessing of the public reads used fastp at Q25 and MiXCR and kept productive beta chains. Rows with a matching CDR3 protein are joined into one entry that keeps the most common DNA and genes. These V and J calls rely on TCRdb rather than the paper's analysis. Counted in this sample were a few hundred thousand distinct CDR3 sequences; about 16% of them appeared once. Together, the top ten hold about 33% of the sample.

The CDR3 sequence runs 14 residues, both termini included. Only the CDR3 DNA stays, 42 bases, in frame from base 1. V trim: 4 bases; J trim: 5 bases; unmatched bases: 5. The germline V gene (reference sequence) gives CDR1 as LGHDT and CDR2 as YNNKEL. Recombination joined TRBV3-1 with TRBJ2-1; 7 nucleotides in the junction match TRBD1. The sequence was collected from a woman under 40 with Graves' hyperthyroidism. Sequenced: blood. The nucleotide sequence is given as TGTGCCAGCAGCCTCGCCGGGACAGACAATGAGCAGTTCTCC. Translated, this is CASSLAGTDNEQFS.